This TCR beta chain was sequenced during a study of blood T cells in healthy people across ages. Findings and caveats of the study: Both higher diversity and more naive CD4+ cells marked long-lived donors when set against aged donors.

Extracted total RNA amounted to at least 5.5 micrograms for each sample. There are 16 residues in the CDR3. The V gene's germline CDR1 is ENHRY and CDR2 SYGVKD. About this clonotype: No antigen is known for it. Mismatch with germline at one junction end may stem from a read error.

For the second PCR, which ran for about 6 to 11 cycles, a sample-barcoded 5' primer and a J-beta primer mix were used. Each sample yielded at least 2.5 million CDR3-containing paired-end reads. TCRdb itself ran the 5' RACE reads through MiXCR, one entry per CDR3 protein. The sample shows 1.4 million to 1.5 million distinct CDR3 sequences, around 42% of them seen only once. Sequences were obtained from blood. The receptor comes from a woman in her late teens or twenties in good health. The chain recombines TRBV10-3 with TRBJ2-1, with 7 bases lining up with TRBD2. The CDR3 is CVISATWGGNYNEQFF. As DNA, the CDR3 is TGTGTCATCAGTGCTACCTGGGGAGGGAACTACAATGAGCAGTTCTTC.